A selection of T cell receptor beta chains follows, all from one sample in a study of CD8+ T cells in alopecia areata. Sequencing was performed with immunoSEQ multiplex PCR; in TCRdb, only in-frame clones are kept and a portion is missing. The table has 100,000 to 120,000 clones, 45% to 65% seen once. Specimen: CD4+ T cells sorted from blood, collected at week 24, from a patient treated with tofacitinib. Receptors were obtained from a human donor with alopecia areata. CDR3s include the opening cysteine and the closing phenylalanine or tryptophan. The D gene is left open where the match is weak. Size tells how often a clone was seen (once, few, many) or the class of an expanded clone, and some rows leave it out.

length: 16; size: .; J: TRBJ2-1; V: TRBV6-5; D: TRBD2; DNA: TGTGCCAGCAGTTACCAAAGCGGGGGGGCCTACAATGAGCAGTTCTTC; CDR3: CASSYQSGGAYNEQFF
length: 14; size: .; J: TRBJ1-2; V: TRBV6-5; D: .; DNA: TGTGCCAGCAGTTACTCGGGGGGGATCTATGGCTACACCTTC; CDR3: CASSYSGGIYGYTF
length: 15; size: .; J: TRBJ2-2; V: TRBV7-2; D: TRBD1; DNA: TGTGCCAGCAACACGGGACAGGGCTACACCGGGGAGCTGTTTTTT; CDR3: CASNTGQGYTGELFF
length: 15; size: .; J: TRBJ1-5; V: TRBV30; D: TRBD1; DNA: TGTGCCTCGAACCAGGGGGGAAACAGCAATCAGCCCCAGCATTTT; CDR3: CASNQGGNSNQPQHF
length: 15; size: .; J: TRBJ1-2; V: TRBV15; D: .; DNA: TGTGCCACCAGCAGATTACCCAGGGTTCTCCATGGCTACACCTTC; CDR3: CATSRLPRVLHGYTF
length: 14; size: .; J: TRBJ2-2; V: TRBV30; D: TRBD1; DNA: TGTGCCTGGGGACAGGGGCTCAACACCGGGGAGCTGTTTTTT; CDR3: CAWGQGLNTGELFF
length: 14; size: .; J: TRBJ1-4; V: TRBV2; D: .; DNA: TGTGCCAGCAGTGGTTTTGCAACTAATGAAAAACTGTTTTTT; CDR3: CASSGFATNEKLFF
length: 15; size: .; J: TRBJ1-2; V: TRBV5-1; D: .; DNA: TGCGCCAGCAGCCCCGAGGGAGGGCTGGACTATGGCTACACCTTC; CDR3: CASSPEGGLDYGYTF
length: 14; size: .; J: TRBJ1-4; V: TRBV7-2; D: .; DNA: TGTGCCAGCAGCCGGAGGCAGTCTAATGAAAAACTGTTTTTT; CDR3: CASSRRQSNEKLFF
length: 13; size: .; J: TRBJ1-2; V: TRBV7-9; D: TRBD1; DNA: TGTGCCAGCACCAACTGGACAGGGTATGGCTACACCTTC; CDR3: CASTNWTGYGYTF
length: 16; size: few; J: TRBJ1-1; V: TRBV19; D: .; DNA: TGTGCCAGTAGTATAGAATCCGGGGCTATGAACACTGAAGCTTTCTTT; CDR3: CASSIESGAMNTEAFF
length: 12; size: .; J: TRBJ1-5; V: TRBV6-6; D: .; DNA: TGTGCCAGCAGTAAAGGGGAACAGCCCCAGCATTTT; CDR3: CASSKGEQPQHF
length: 15; size: .; J: TRBJ2-7; V: TRBV6-5; D: TRBD2; DNA: TGTGCCAGCAGTTACCAGTGGGGACTAGCGGACGAGCAGTACTTC; CDR3: CASSYQWGLADEQYF
length: 14; size: once; J: TRBJ2-7; V: TRBV29-1; D: TRBD1; DNA: TGCAGCGTTCTCTCAGGGACAGGAGCCTACGAGCAGTACTTC; CDR3: CSVLSGTGAYEQYF
length: 12; size: few; J: TRBJ1-1; V: TRBV6-5; D: .; DNA: TGTGCCAGCAGTCCTTTTAGGGGTGAAGCTTTCTTT; CDR3: CASSPFRGEAFF
length: 15; size: .; J: TRBJ1-2; V: TRBV7-9; D: TRBD1; DNA: TGTGCCAGCAGCGTGTGGACAGGGGGCGACTATGGCTACACCTTC; CDR3: CASSVWTGGDYGYTF
length: 14; size: once; J: TRBJ1-2; V: TRBV6-5; D: .; DNA: TGTGCCAGCAGTTACTCGTCCAACGACTATGGCTACACCTTC; CDR3: CASSYSSNDYGYTF
length: 16; size: .; J: TRBJ2-3; V: TRBV7-6; D: .; DNA: TGTGCCAGCAGCGGGGGCCCAAACCTATCCACAGATACGCAGTATTTT; CDR3: CASSGGPNLSTDTQYF
length: 15; size: once; J: TRBJ2-3; V: TRBV29-1; D: .; DNA: TGCAGCGTTGAAGTTCCCAGTATACTCACAGATACGCAGTATTTT; CDR3: CSVEVPSILTDTQYF
length: 11; size: .; J: TRBJ2-2; V: TRBV7-9; D: .; DNA: TGTGCCAGCAGCTTTGCCGGGGAGCTGTTTTTT; CDR3: CASSFAGELFF
length: 14; size: .; J: TRBJ2-7; V: TRBV7-2; D: .; DNA: TGTGCCAGCAGCCCGGGACTAGGGGGCCGTGAGCAGTACTTC; CDR3: CASSPGLGGREQYF
length: 16; size: .; J: TRBJ2-4; V: TRBV15; D: .; DNA: TGTGCCACCAGCAGAGGAAAGGGGGAAGGCAAAAACATTCAGTACTTC; CDR3: CATSRGKGEGKNIQYF
length: 14; size: few; J: TRBJ2-5; V: TRBV5-6; D: .; DNA: TGTGCCAGCAGCTTCGGAGGGGGGGAAGAGACCCAGTACTTC; CDR3: CASSFGGGEETQYF
length: 12; size: .; J: TRBJ2-7; V: TRBV29-1; D: .; DNA: TGCAGCGTTGCCGACGGAGAGTACGAGCAGTACTTC; CDR3: CSVADGEYEQYF
length: 16; size: .; J: TRBJ1-6; V: TRBV2; D: TRBD1; DNA: TGTGCCAGCAGTGAACAGGGGGGGGAGAATAATTCACCCCTCCACTTT; CDR3: CASSEQGGENNSPLHF
length: 13; size: few; J: TRBJ1-3; V: TRBV5-1; D: .; DNA: TGCGCCAGCAGCTTGGCCCCTGGGGACACCATATATTTT; CDR3: CASSLAPGDTIYF
length: 12; size: .; J: TRBJ2-5; V: TRBV29-1; D: TRBD1; DNA: TGCAGCGTCGGACAGGGAAGGGAGACCCAGTACTTC; CDR3: CSVGQGRETQYF
length: 11; size: .; J: TRBJ1-2; V: TRBV29-1; D: TRBD1; DNA: TGCAGCGATAGACAGGGGGATGGCTACACCTTC; CDR3: CSDRQGDGYTF
length: 12; size: .; J: TRBJ1-1; V: TRBV29-1; D: .; DNA: TGCAGCGTCGCAGACAGGTACACTGAAGCTTTCTTT; CDR3: CSVADRYTEAFF
length: 16; size: .; J: TRBJ2-3; V: TRBV4-2; D: TRBD2; DNA: TGTGCCAGCAGCCAAAAAAGGAGCGGGGGGACAGATACGCAGTATTTT; CDR3: CASSQKRSGGTDTQYF
length: 13; size: .; J: TRBJ2-5; V: TRBV18; D: .; DNA: TGTGCCAGCTCACCGCCAACCACGGAGACCCAGTACTTC; CDR3: CASSPPTTETQYF
length: 13; size: .; J: TRBJ1-2; V: TRBV4-1; D: TRBD1; DNA: TGCGCCAGCAGCCTCGACAGGGAGAATGGCTACACCTTC; CDR3: CASSLDRENGYTF
length: 16; size: once; J: TRBJ2-5; V: TRBV23-1; D: .; DNA: TGCGCCAGCAGTCAACAGGGGGCCGGGGGGCAAGAGACCCAGTACTTC; CDR3: CASSQQGAGGQETQYF
length: 11; size: .; J: TRBJ2-5; V: TRBV10-3; D: .; DNA: TGTGCCATCAGTGCTGGGGAGACCCAGTACTTC; CDR3: CAISAGETQYF
length: 13; size: few; J: TRBJ1-1; V: TRBV27; D: .; DNA: TGTGCCAGCAGTCCCCGCCGGCACACTGAAGCTTTCTTT; CDR3: CASSPRRHTEAFF
length: 15; size: once; J: TRBJ1-5; V: TRBV2; D: .; DNA: TGTGCCAGCAGTGCCGGGGGGATTAGCAATCAGCCCCAGCATTTT; CDR3: CASSAGGISNQPQHF
length: 16; size: once; J: TRBJ1-1; V: TRBV29-1; D: TRBD1; DNA: TGCAGCGTTGAAGCCAGGGGGCCCGAACGGAACACTGAAGCTTTCTTT; CDR3: CSVEARGPERNTEAFF
length: 10; size: .; J: TRBJ1-1; V: TRBV29-1; D: .; DNA: TGCAGCGGACGGAACACTGAAGCTTTCTTT; CDR3: CSGRNTEAFF
length: 9; size: few; J: TRBJ1-2; V: TRBV23-1; D: .; DNA: TGCGCCAGCAGGGGGGGCTACACCTTC; CDR3: CASRGGYTF
length: 13; size: .; J: TRBJ2-3; V: TRBV11-2; D: .; DNA: TGTGCCAGCAGCTTACCTAGCACAGATACGCAGTATTTT; CDR3: CASSLPSTDTQYF
length: 15; size: .; J: TRBJ1-2; V: TRBV9; D: TRBD1; DNA: TGTGCCAGCAGCTTCCGGGACAGGGGTTATCATGGCTACACCTTC; CDR3: CASSFRDRGYHGYTF
length: 14; size: .; J: TRBJ2-7; V: TRBV2; D: .; DNA: TGTGCCAGCAGTGAAGAGGGACTGACAGGGCGATCATACTTC; CDR3: CASSEEGLTGRSYF
length: 15; size: .; J: TRBJ2-7; V: TRBV29-1; D: .; DNA: TGCAGCGTTGGTCTAAGCCAGGGTTTGTCCTACGAGCAGTACTTC; CDR3: CSVGLSQGLSYEQYF
length: 16; size: .; J: TRBJ2-5; V: TRBV15; D: TRBD2; DNA: TGTGCCACCAGCAGAGGGACAGCGGGGGGAAGAGAAACCCAGTACTTC; CDR3: CATSRGTAGGRETQYF
length: 15; size: .; J: TRBJ2-3; V: TRBV7-7; D: TRBD2; DNA: TGTGCTAGCAGCCCTAGCGGGGCCATGGGGGATACGCAGTATTTT; CDR3: CASSPSGAMGDTQYF
length: 13; size: .; J: TRBJ1-6; V: TRBV27; D: .; DNA: TGTGCCAGCAGTTTGGTAGGGGTGTCACCCCTCCACTTT; CDR3: CASSLVGVSPLHF
length: 14; size: few; J: TRBJ1-4; V: TRBV5-1; D: .; DNA: TGCGCCAGCAGCGCTGACAGGCGTAATGAAAAACTGTTTTTT; CDR3: CASSADRRNEKLFF
length: 15; size: .; J: TRBJ1-2; V: TRBV23-1; D: .; DNA: TGCGCCAGCCGCTCCCGGGACACTTATAACTATGGCTACACCTTC; CDR3: CASRSRDTYNYGYTF
length: 11; size: .; J: TRBJ1-1; V: TRBV2; D: .; DNA: TGTGCCAGCAGTGAAAACAGGGAAGCTTTCTTT; CDR3: CASSENREAFF